This TCR beta chain was identified during a study of monozygotic twins with inflammatory bowel disease. Study conclusions and caveats: The inverse Simpson measure of TCRbeta diversity was lower in IBD patients than in healthy co-twins.

Turning to this clonotype: The antigen is undetermined.

UMIs incorporating a 6-nucleotide sample barcode were appended by means of template switching. From the 5' RACE reads, TCRdb lists one entry per CDR3 protein and no DNA. This sample's clone table lists 330,000 or so distinct CDR3 sequences. Germline assignment: CDR1 DFQATT and CDR2 SNEGSKA (reference sequence). There are 12 residues in the CDR3. The sequenced sample was blood. This chain uses TRBV20-1 with TRBJ2-7; without DNA, the TCRdb call of TRBD2 cannot be checked. The TCR was taken from a human donor with ulcerative colitis or Crohn's disease, or a healthy co-twin of an affected twin (not recorded which). The CDR3 sequence is CSATSLVGGQYF.